Listed here are 15 T cell receptor beta chains from one sample, sequenced in a study of blood T cell repertoires in COVID-19. Profiled with immunoSEQ multiplex PCR; TCRdb holds only in-frame clones, not every one. The sample holds almost 90,000 clones, 80% to 95% seen once. Sequencing used peripheral blood. These receptors all stem from a man younger than 35 with COVID-19, enrolled during active disease.

The chain combines TRBV19 with TRBJ2-7, with D possibly matching TRBD1 (7 bases). CDR3 length equals 15 residues. Per the germline V gene, CDR1 is LNHDA and CDR2 is SQIVND (reference sequence). The V end was cut by 5 bases, the J end by 6 bases, with 20 bases between. The CDR3 reads CASSRGGTAATEQYF. The DNA for the CDR3 is TGTGCCAGTAGTCGAGGGGGGACAGCCGCTACCGAGCAGTACTTC.

V usage is TRBV28 and J usage is TRBJ2-1; TRBD1 is a possible D gene (5 bases). From germline, CDR1 is MDHEN and CDR2 SYDVKM. CDR3 length: 15 residues. V lost 8 bases, J lost 7 bases, and 21 bases lay in between. The CDR3 loop reads CASHPRGRAANEQFF. CDR3 DNA: TGTGCCAGCCATCCACGTGGCAGGGCAGCGAATGAGCAGTTCTTC.

V usage is TRBV28 and J usage is TRBJ2-5; 12 nucleotides align to TRBD2. Germline V gene data show CDR1 as MDHEN and CDR2 as SYDVKM. CDR3 length: 18 amino acids. The V gene end was trimmed by 5 bases and the J gene end by 1 base; junction bases not matched to a gene: 11. The CDR3 nucleotides read TGTGCCAGCAGTGTAACGCCCCGGACTAGCGGGATCCAAGAGACCCAGTACTTC. Amino acids: CASSVTPRTSGIQETQYF. Full variable domain (outside the CDR3, taken from reference TRBV28 and TRBJ2-5): DVKVTQSSRYLVKRTGEKVFLECVQDMDHENMFWYRQDPGLGLRLIYFSYDVKMKEKGDIPEGYSVSREKKERFSLILESASTNQTSMYLCASSVTPRTSGIQETQYFGPGTRLLVL.

This chain joins TRBV6-6 and TRBJ1-5, with 7 bases that match TRBD1. Germline V CDR1 and CDR2: MNHNY, SVGAGI (reference sequence). The V segment lost 5 bases and the J segment 2 bases; nucleotides outside the gene matches: 3. The CDR3 has 14 amino acids. CDR3 DNA: TGTGCCAGCAGTCCTACAGGGGGCAATCAGCCCCAGCATTTT. Its translation: CASSPTGGNQPQHF.

V usage is TRBV10-3 and J usage is TRBJ1-1, with 7 nucleotides matching TRBD1. CDR1 and CDR2 (germline): ENHRY, SYGVKD. V lost 0 bases, J lost 5 bases, and 6 bases stayed unmatched. The CDR3 length is 15 residues. CDR3 nucleotides: TGTGCCATCAGTGAGTCCACAGGGGAAGTGACTGAAGCTTTCTTT. Translation: CAISESTGEVTEAFF.

The rearrangement joins TRBV5-1 to TRBJ2-1, with TRBD2 matching 13 bases. The V gene end was trimmed by 0 bases and the J gene end by 4 bases; junction bases not matched to a gene: 16. Germline assignment: CDR1 SGHRS and CDR2 YFSETQ. The CDR3 spans 21 residues. The CDR3 DNA sequence: TGCGCCAGCAGCTTGGCCGGGGGCCCGGGACTAGCGGGAACGGGGTACAATGAGCAGTTCTTC. Translated: CASSLAGGPGLAGTGYNEQFF.

This chain connects TRBV12-5 to TRBJ1-3; D call uncertain. This CDR3 spans 13 amino acids. CDR1 is LGHNT, CDR2 FRNRAP, per germline. Trimming removed 2 bases at V and 0 bases at J, with 2 bases between. The CDR3 DNA is TGTGCTAGTGGTTTGCACTCTGGAAACACCATATATTTT. It encodes CASGLHSGNTIYF.

The CDR3 region has the DNA TGCGCCAGCAGCCAAGGCCTATCTCGACAGGGGGCAGATTATGGCTACACCTTC. The encoded protein is CASSQGLSRQGADYGYTF. The genes are TRBV4-3 and TRBJ1-2, with 10 bases lining up with TRBD1. Trimming cost V 1 base and J 5 bases; bases outside gene matches: 13. Looked up from germline, CDR1 is LGHNA and CDR2 is YSLEER. The CDR3 has 18 residues.

V is TRBV2 and J is TRBJ2-1; 10 positions match TRBD2. This CDR3 region has 14 residues. Germline values: CDR1 SNHLY, CDR2 FYNNEI. With 7 bases clipped from V and 8 bases from J, the junction kept 8 bases outside the gene matches. CDR3 in DNA: TGTGCCAGCATTAGCGGGGGGCGGGTCGATGAGCAGTTCTTC. Translated: CASISGGRVDEQFF.

The chain couples TRBV6-5 to TRBJ2-1; 9 bases map to TRBD2. Germline-derived CDR1 and CDR2 are MNHEY and SVGAGI. This CDR3 region has 16 residues. The trim removed 3 bases at V and 2 bases at J, leaving 5 bases unmatched. As DNA, the CDR3 is TGTGCCAGCAGTTATTTAGCGGGAGCGGCCTACAATGAGCAGTTCTTC. Amino acids: CASSYLAGAAYNEQFF.

The sample holds a few counts of this clone. The V and J genes are TRBV27 and TRBJ2-7; 8 positions agree with TRBD2. Germline values: CDR1 MNHEY, CDR2 SMNVEV (reference sequence). The CDR3 is 13 amino acids. Losses at the gene ends were 6 bases for V and 10 bases for J; bases not matched to a gene: 11. The CDR3 DNA sequence: TGTGCCAGCAGCGAGCGGGGGCGCGAGGTCCAGTACTTC. Encoded protein: CASSERGREVQYF.

The chain is built from TRBV27 and TRBJ1-6; 8 bases align to TRBD1. V lost 5 bases and J lost 5; bases outside the gene matches: 11. The CDR3 spans 17 residues. The germline V gene encodes CDR1 MNHEY and CDR2 SMNVEV (reference sequence). The CDR3, as DNA: TGTGCCAGCAGTCCGGCCCCGGACAGGGCGAATAATTCACCCCTCCACTTT. This sequence encodes CASSPAPDRANNSPLHF.

V gene TRBV7-9 combines with J gene TRBJ2-7, with 10 bases that match TRBD2. In germline, CDR1 is SEHNR, CDR2 FQNEAQ (reference sequence). V gave up 5 bases and J gave up 4 bases; unmatched junction bases: 8. The CDR3 extends over 15 amino acids. DNA for the CDR3: TGTGCCAGCAGCATCGCGGGACTAGCGCCGTACGAGCAGTACTTC. As protein: CASSIAGLAPYEQYF.

This clone occurred once. V usage is TRBV29-1 and J usage is TRBJ1-5; D may be TRBD1 (5 bases). Trimming took 6 bases from V and 7 from J, leaving 16 bases between them. The germline CDR1 and CDR2 sequences are SQVTM and ANQGSEA. The CDR3 runs 13 residues. The DNA for the CDR3 is TGCAGCGTACCCCTTGGCCCAGGGCAGCCCCAGCATTTT. The encoded protein is CSVPLGPGQPQHF.

The CDR3, as DNA: TGTGCCAGCAGCTTAGTCGGGGGGCCAAGGGCTTTCTTT. This translates into CASSLVGGPRAFF. The chain joins TRBV11-2 to TRBJ1-1, with D maybe TRBD1 (6 bases). The CDR3 length is 13 residues. The germline V and J ends were trimmed by 1 base and 11 bases, with 14 bases remaining between them. Per germline, CDR1 SGHAT and CDR2 FQNNGV. Drawing the rest from reference TRBV11-2 and TRBJ1-1, the complete variable domain is EAGVAQSPRYKIIEKRQSVAFWCNPISGHATLYWYQQILGQGPKLLIQFQNNGVVDDSQLPKDRFSAERLKGVDSTLKIQPAKLEDSAVYLCASSLVGGPRAFFGQGTRLTVV.